This T cell receptor (beta chain) derives from a study of blood T cell repertoires in COVID-19. Participants' reported clinical history set cohort assignment. V lost 0 bases and J 0 bases, leaving 7 bases between the germline ends. Germline V gene lookup returns CDR1 SGHDT and CDR2 YYEEEE. The CDR3 sequence is 14 residues long. Data came from immunoSEQ multiplex PCR; TCRdb stores just in-frame clones and leaves some out. The sample has 250,000 to 300,000 clones, about 91% seen once. The origin of this receptor is a human donor in a cohort exposed to, infected with or recovered from COVID-19 (not recorded which). The donor label of this sample is uncertain. Sequenced: PBMCs or T cells enriched from blood (not recorded which). The V gene is TRBV5-6, the J gene TRBJ2-7, with unresolved D. The DNA of the CDR3 is TGTGCCAGCAGCTTGGCGGCTAGCTCCTACGAGCAGTACTTC. Residues: CASSLAASSYEQYF.